Sequencing of this T cell receptor beta chain was carried out in a study of blood T cell repertoires in COVID-19. V lost 5 bases, J lost 0 bases, and 11 bases lay in between. Germline V lookup: CDR1 SGHTA, CDR2 FQGNSA. The CDR3 totals 14 residues. The assay was immunoSEQ multiplex PCR, and TCRdb's table has in-frame clones only and misses some. The sample lists about 150,000 clones; around 80% were seen once. The sample taken for sequencing was peripheral blood. This clonotype was obtained from a woman aged 45-65 years with acute or convalescent COVID-19. The chain combines TRBV7-2 with TRBJ2-7, with a possible D match to TRBD1 (6 bases). The CDR3: CASSPRQVSYEQYF. CDR3 coding DNA: TGTGCCAGCAGCCCCCGACAGGTCTCCTACGAGCAGTACTTC.